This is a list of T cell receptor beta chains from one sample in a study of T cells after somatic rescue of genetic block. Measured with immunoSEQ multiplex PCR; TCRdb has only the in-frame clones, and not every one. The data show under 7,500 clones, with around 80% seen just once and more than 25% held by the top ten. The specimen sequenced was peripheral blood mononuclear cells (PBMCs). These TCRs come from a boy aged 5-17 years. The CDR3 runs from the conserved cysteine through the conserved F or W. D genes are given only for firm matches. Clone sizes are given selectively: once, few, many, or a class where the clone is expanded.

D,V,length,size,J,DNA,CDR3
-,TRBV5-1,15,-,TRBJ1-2,TGCGCCAGCAGCCTTCGGCCCGCTTTTCCTGGTGGCTACACCTTC,CASSLRPAFPGGYTF
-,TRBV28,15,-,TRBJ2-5,TGTGCCAGCAGCCGGACAGTACACTTCCAAGAGACCCAGTACTTC,CASSRTVHFQETQYF
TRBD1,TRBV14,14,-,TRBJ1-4,TGTGCCAGCGCTCGACAGGGCGTTAATGAAAAACTGTTTTTT,CASARQGVNEKLFF
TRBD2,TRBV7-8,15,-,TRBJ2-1,TGTGCCAGCAGCTTAAGGCTAGCGGTGTGGAATGAGCAGTTCTTC,CASSLRLAVWNEQFF
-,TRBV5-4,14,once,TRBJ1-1,TGTGCCAGCAGCTTGGACAGGATGAACACTGAAGCTTTCTTT,CASSLDRMNTEAFF
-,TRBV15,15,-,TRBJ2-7,TGTGCCACCAGCAGAGGGGGGGGGACAGAGTACGAGCAGTACTTC,CATSRGGGTEYEQYF
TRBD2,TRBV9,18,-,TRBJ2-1,TGTGCCAGCAGCCCTCACGGTTGGACTAGCGGCACCGGGGATGAGCAGTTCTTC,CASSPHGWTSGTGDEQFF
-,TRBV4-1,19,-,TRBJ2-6,TGCGCCAGCAGCCAAGAAGAGAACCTCCCCCACTCTGGGGCCAACGTCCTGACTTTC,CASSQEENLPHSGANVLTF
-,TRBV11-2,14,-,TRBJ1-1,TGTGCCAGCCTCGTGGGACTCCTGAACACTGAAGCTTTCTTT,CASLVGLLNTEAFF
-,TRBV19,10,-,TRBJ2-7,TGTGCCAGTAGTCGGCACGAGCAGTACTTC,CASSRHEQYF
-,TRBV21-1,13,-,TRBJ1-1,TGTGCCAGCAGCAACCAGGGGACAGGGAGGGCTTTCTTT,CASSNQGTGRAFF
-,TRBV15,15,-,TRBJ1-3,TGTGCCACCAGCAGAGAGGGTGTCTCTGGAAACACCATATATTTT,CATSREGVSGNTIYF
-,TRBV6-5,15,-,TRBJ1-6,TGTGCCAGCTCCCAATCCCCGGAGGTGGATTCACCCCTCCACTTT,CASSQSPEVDSPLHF
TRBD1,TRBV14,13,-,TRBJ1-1,TGTGCCAGCAGGGGACAGCCGAACACTGAAGCTTTCTTT,CASRGQPNTEAFF
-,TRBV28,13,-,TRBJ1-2,TGTGCCAGCAGTTTTGTGAATAACTATGGCTACACCTTC,CASSFVNNYGYTF
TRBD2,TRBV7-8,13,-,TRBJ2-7,TGTGCCAGCAGCCTAAGGGAGGGTAGCGAGCAGTACTTC,CASSLREGSEQYF
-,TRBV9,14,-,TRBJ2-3,TGTGCCAGCAGCGTAAGTCGGCTATTAGATACGCAGTATTTT,CASSVSRLLDTQYF
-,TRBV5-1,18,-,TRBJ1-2,TGCGCCAGCTCCTTGGGGGGGATAGGACAGTGGTTTAACTATGGCTACACCTTC,CASSLGGIGQWFNYGYTF
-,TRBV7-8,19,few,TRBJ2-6,TGTGCCAGCAGCTTAACCACTAGCAGCCTAGTACCTGGGGCCAACGTCCTGACTTTC,CASSLTTSSLVPGANVLTF
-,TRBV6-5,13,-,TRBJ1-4,TGTGCCAGCAGTTTCCGGGGCAATGAAAAACTGTTTTTT,CASSFRGNEKLFF
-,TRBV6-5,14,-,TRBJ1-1,TGTGCCAGCAGTTACGGGGGGAAAGCCACTGAAGCTTTCTTT,CASSYGGKATEAFF
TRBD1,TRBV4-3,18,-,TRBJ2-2,TGCGCCAGCAGCCAAGTATCTATGGGACAGGGGAGGACCGGGGAGCTGTTTTTT,CASSQVSMGQGRTGELFF
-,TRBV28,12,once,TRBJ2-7,TGTGCCAGCAGTTTACCTTCCTACGAGCAGTACTTC,CASSLPSYEQYF
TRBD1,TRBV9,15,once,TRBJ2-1,TGTGCCAGCAGCTCCGGGACAGGGACTAACAATGAGCAGTTCTTC,CASSSGTGTNNEQFF
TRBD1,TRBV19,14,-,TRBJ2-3,TGTGCCAGTAGTGAGGGACAGGGATTTGATACGCAGTATTTT,CASSEGQGFDTQYF
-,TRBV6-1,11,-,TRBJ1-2,TGTGCCAGCAGTGTCCTCTATGGCTACACCTTC,CASSVLYGYTF
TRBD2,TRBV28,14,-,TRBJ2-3,TGTGCCACCTCCGGGGGGGGGTTGGTGGATACGCAGTATTTT,CATSGGGLVDTQYF
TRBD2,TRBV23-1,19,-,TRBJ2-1,TGCGCCAGCAGTCATCCCGGCCTAGCGGGAGATAGATCCCACAATGAGCAGTTCTTC,CASSHPGLAGDRSHNEQFF
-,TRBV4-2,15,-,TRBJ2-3,TGTGCCAGCAGCCCAAGAGGGCAGGGGGGGGATACGCAGTATTTT,CASSPRGQGGDTQYF
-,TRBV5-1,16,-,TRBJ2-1,TGCGCCAGCAGCTTTACTAGGGAGTCGGGCTACAATGAGCAGTTCTTC,CASSFTRESGYNEQFF
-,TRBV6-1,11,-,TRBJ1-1,TGTGCCAGCAGTGAAAACCTTGAAGCTTTCTTT,CASSENLEAFF
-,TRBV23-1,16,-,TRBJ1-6,TGCGCCAGCAGTCAATCAGAGCCGGCCCGAATTTCACCCCTCCACTTT,CASSQSEPARISPLHF
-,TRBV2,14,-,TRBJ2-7,TGTGCCAGCAGACAGGTCGGAAGCTCCTACGAGCAGTACTTC,CASRQVGSSYEQYF
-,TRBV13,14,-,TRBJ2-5,TGTGCCAGCAGCGCAGGGGTCAACCAAGAGACCCAGTACTTC,CASSAGVNQETQYF
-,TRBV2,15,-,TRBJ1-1,TGTGCCAGCAGTGAAGAGACGTTATCAGTCACTGAAGCTTTCTTT,CASSEETLSVTEAFF
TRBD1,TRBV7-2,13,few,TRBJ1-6,TGTGCCAGCACAGGGGGATATAATTCACCCCTCCACTTT,CASTGGYNSPLHF
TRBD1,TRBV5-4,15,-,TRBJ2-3,TGTGCCAGCACCCTTGACAGGGGCGCCACAGATACGCAGTATTTT,CASTLDRGATDTQYF
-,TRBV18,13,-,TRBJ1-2,TGTGCCAGCTCACCATCCCAGGGTTATGGCTACACCTTC,CASSPSQGYGYTF
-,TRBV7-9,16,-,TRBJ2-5,TGTGCCAGCAGCTTAAGGATGGGAGCCTTCACAGAGACCCAGTACTTC,CASSLRMGAFTETQYF
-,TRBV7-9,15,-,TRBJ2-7,TGTGCCAGCAGCCTGGGGTTAGGAGAGTCCTACGAGCAGTACTTC,CASSLGLGESYEQYF
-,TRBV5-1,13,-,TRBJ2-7,TGCGCCAGCAGCCCAGGTTATTCCTACGAGCAGTACTTC,CASSPGYSYEQYF
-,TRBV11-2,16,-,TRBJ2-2,TGTGCCAGCAGCTTTCTAGTACCTACCAACACCGGGGAGCTGTTTTTT,CASSFLVPTNTGELFF